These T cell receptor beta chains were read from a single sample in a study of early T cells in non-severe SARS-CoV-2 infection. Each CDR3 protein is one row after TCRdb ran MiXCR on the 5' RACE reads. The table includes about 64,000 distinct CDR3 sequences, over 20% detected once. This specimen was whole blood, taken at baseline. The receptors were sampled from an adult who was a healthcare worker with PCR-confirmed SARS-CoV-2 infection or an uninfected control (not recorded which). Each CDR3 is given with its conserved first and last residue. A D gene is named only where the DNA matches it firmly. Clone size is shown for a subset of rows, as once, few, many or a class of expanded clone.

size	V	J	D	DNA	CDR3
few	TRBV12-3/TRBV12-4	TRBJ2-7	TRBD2	TGTGCCAGCAGTCCCGAGCGGGGGGCCGTTCCCGAGCAGTACTTC	CASSPERGAVPEQYF
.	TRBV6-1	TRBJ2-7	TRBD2	TGTGCCAGCCCCGGGACTAGCGGGGGGATCGGCTACGAGCAGTACTTC	CASPGTSGGIGYEQYF
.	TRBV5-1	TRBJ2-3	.	TGCGCCAGCAGCCCCGGAGGGGGATCCCTGACAGATACGCAGTATTTT	CASSPGGGSLTDTQYF
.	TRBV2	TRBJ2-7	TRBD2	TGTGCCAGCAGTGAGCCTAGCGGGTTTAGCTCCTACGAGCAGTACTTC	CASSEPSGFSSYEQYF
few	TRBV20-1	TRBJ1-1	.	TGCAGTGCCACCCCTTTGGACACTGAAGCTTTCTTT	CSATPLDTEAFF
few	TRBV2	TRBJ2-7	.	TGTGCCAGCCGAGGTTGGGAGCAGTACTTC	CASRGWEQYF
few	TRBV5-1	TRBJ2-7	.	TGCGCCAGCAGCTTGGCCGGGACTTATACAGGGATCTACGAGCAGTACTTC	CASSLAGTYTGIYEQYF
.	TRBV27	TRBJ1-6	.	TGTGCCAGCCGGGTCTCGTGGCAGGGAAATTCACCCCTCCACTTT	CASRVSWQGNSPLHF
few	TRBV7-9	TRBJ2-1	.	TGTGCCAGCAGCTGGGCAGGGGATAATGAGCAGTTCTTC	CASSWAGDNEQFF
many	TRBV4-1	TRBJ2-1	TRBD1	TGCGCCAGCAGCCAGGGACAGGGACTCTACAATGAGCAGTTCTTC	CASSQGQGLYNEQFF
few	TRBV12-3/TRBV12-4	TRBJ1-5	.	TGTGCCAGCAGTTTAGCTCCTAGCAATCAGCCCCAGCATTTT	CASSLAPSNQPQHF
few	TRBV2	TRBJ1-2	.	TGTGCCAGCAGACTAGCTAACTATGGCTACACCTTC	CASRLANYGYTF
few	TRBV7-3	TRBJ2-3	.	TGTGCCAGCAGCTTGGGGGCGGCCAACACAGATACGCAGTATTTT	CASSLGAANTDTQYF
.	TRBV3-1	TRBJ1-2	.	TGTGCCAGCGGAGGAACTAACTATGGCTACACCTTC	CASGGTNYGYTF
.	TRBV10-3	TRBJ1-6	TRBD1	TGTGCCAGTACAGGGGCGAATTCACCCCTCCACTTT	CASTGANSPLHF
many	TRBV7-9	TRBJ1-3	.	TGTGCCAGCAGGTCCAAAAGGAAAAACTCTGGAAACACCATATATTTT	CASRSKRKNSGNTIYF
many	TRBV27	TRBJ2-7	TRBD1	TGTGCCAGCAGCCGCGGGACAGGGAAGGAAGAGCAGTACTTC	CASSRGTGKEEQYF
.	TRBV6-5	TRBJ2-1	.	TGTGCCAGCAGTTACGGTCACAATGAGCAGTTCTTC	CASSYGHNEQFF
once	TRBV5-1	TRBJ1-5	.	TGCGCCAGCAGCGCGACGGCGGGGAGGAATCAGCCCCAGCATTTT	CASSATAGRNQPQHF
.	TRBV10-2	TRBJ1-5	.	TGCGCCAGCAAACTGGGGAGCAATCAGCCCCAGCATTTT	CASKLGSNQPQHF
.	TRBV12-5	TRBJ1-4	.	TGTGCTAGTGGTTCCCCGGGGGGAAAACTGTTTTTT	CASGSPGGKLFF
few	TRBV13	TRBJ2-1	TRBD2	TGTGCCAGCAGCCGCCTGGGGGGGGTAAATGAGCAGTTCTTC	CASSRLGGVNEQFF
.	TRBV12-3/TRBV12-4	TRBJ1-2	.	TGTGCCAGTACGGTCGACCCGAATGGCTACACCTTC	CASTVDPNGYTF
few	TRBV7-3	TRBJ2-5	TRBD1	TGTGCCAGCAGCCTACTAGGGGGCATGGGAGAGACCCAGTACTTC	CASSLLGGMGETQYF
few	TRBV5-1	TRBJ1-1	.	TGCGCCAGCAGTGACAGGCCGATGAACACTGAAGCTTTCTTT	CASSDRPMNTEAFF
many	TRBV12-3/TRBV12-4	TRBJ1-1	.	TGTGCCAGCAGTTTGGCCGGGAACACTGAAGCTTTCTTT	CASSLAGNTEAFF
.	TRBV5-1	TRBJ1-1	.	TGCGCCAGCAGATCTAGGCCAATGCCTCAGGGGTCCACTGAAGCTTTCTTT	CASRSRPMPQGSTEAFF
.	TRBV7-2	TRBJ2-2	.	TGTGCCAGCAGCTTACTAGGTGGCGGGGAGCTGTTTTTT	CASSLLGGGELFF
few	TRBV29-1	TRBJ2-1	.	TGCAGCGTTGAAGACCCGGGGCTAGCCCTCTACAATGAGCAGTTCTTC	CSVEDPGLALYNEQFF
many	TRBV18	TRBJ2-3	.	TGTGCCAGCTCCCCGATTGAGGGGTCCCGCACAGATACGCAGTATTTT	CASSPIEGSRTDTQYF
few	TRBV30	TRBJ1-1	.	TGTGCCTGGAGTGTACCGACAGGAGCACCGATTGAAGCTTTCTTT	CAWSVPTGAPIEAFF
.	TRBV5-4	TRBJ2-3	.	TGTGCCAGCAGCTTTGGTGCGGGCACTAGCACAGATACGCAGTATTTT	CASSFGAGTSTDTQYF
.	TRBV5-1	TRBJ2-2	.	TGCGCCAGCAGCCCGACAGGGAACACCGGGGAGCTGTTTTTT	CASSPTGNTGELFF
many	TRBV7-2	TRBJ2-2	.	TGTGCCAGCAGCGCCTCCCTTCTTAGCACCGGGGAGCTGTTTTTT	CASSASLLSTGELFF
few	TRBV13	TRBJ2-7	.	TGTGCCAGCAGCTTAGCGTCCGACCGTCCCGAGCAGTACTTC	CASSLASDRPEQYF
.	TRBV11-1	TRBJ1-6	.	TGTGCCAGCAGCTCCCGGGAAGGAGGTTCACCCCTCCACTTT	CASSSREGGSPLHF
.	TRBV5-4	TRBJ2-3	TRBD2	TGTGCCAGCAGCAGTAGCGGGGGGGGCCCAGATACGCAGTATTTT	CASSSSGGGPDTQYF
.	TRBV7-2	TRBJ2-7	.	TGTGCCAGCAGCTTCATAGGGGGGACGGCAATTTTC	CASSFIGGTAIF
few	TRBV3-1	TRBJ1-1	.	TGTGCCACCCAGGGGCGGGGTGAAGCTTTCTTT	CATQGRGEAFF
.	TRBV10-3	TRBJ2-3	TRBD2	TGTGCCATCAGTGGCGGGGGGGCGGATACGCAGTATTTT	CAISGGGADTQYF
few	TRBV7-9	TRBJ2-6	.	TGTGCCAGCAGCTCCAGTTTATCGGGTCCTGGGGCCAACGTCCTGACTTTC	CASSSSLSGPGANVLTF
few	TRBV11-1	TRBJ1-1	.	TGTGCCAGCAGCTTAGAACAGCTGAACACTGAAGCTTTCTTT	CASSLEQLNTEAFF
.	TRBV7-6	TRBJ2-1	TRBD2	TGTGCCAGCAGCTTAGCGGGGGGGTTAGGTGATGAGCAGTTCTTC	CASSLAGGLGDEQFF
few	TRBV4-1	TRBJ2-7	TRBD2	TGCGCCAGCAGCCAGGGACTAGGGCAGCGCGAGCAGTACTTC	CASSQGLGQREQYF
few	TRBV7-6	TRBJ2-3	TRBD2	TGTGCCAGCAGCCCCGGGACTAGCGGGGGTCTGGGTACGCAGTATTTT	CASSPGTSGGLGTQYF
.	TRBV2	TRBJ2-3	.	TGTGCCAGCAGTCGACTACAACCCACAGATACGCAGTATTTT	CASSRLQPTDTQYF
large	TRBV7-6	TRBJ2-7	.	TGTGCCAGCAGCTTAGAGCGAAACTCCTACGAGCAGTACTTC	CASSLERNSYEQYF
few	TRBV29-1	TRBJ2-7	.	TGCAGCGTGCGAAGTACCTCCTACGAGCAGTACTTC	CSVRSTSYEQYF
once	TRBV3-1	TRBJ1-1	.	TGTGCCAGCAGCCAAGGCAATGAGAACACTGAAGCTTTCTTT	CASSQGNENTEAFF
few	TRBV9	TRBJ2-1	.	TGTGCCAGCAGCATCTCTAGCGTTTCCTACAATGAGCAGTTCTTC	CASSISSVSYNEQFF
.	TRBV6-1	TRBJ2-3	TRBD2	TGTGCCAGCAAGCCGGGACTAAGGAGGACAGATACGCAGTATTTT	CASKPGLRRTDTQYF
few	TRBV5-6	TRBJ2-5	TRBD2	TGTGCCAGCAGCCGGACTAGCGGGGAACAAGAGACCCAGTACTTC	CASSRTSGEQETQYF
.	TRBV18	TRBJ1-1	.	TGTGCCAGCTCACCAACAGACCCAAGGGAAGCTTTCTTT	CASSPTDPREAFF
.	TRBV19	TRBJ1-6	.	TGTGCCAGTGGAACGACAGGATATAATTCACCCCTCCACTTT	CASGTTGYNSPLHF
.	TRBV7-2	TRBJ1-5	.	TGTGCCAGCAGCTTAAACTCGGCAGGGGCCCAGCCCCAGCATTTT	CASSLNSAGAQPQHF